This note documents a single T cell receptor beta chain sequence. The antigen remains unidentified. One entry per CDR3 protein results from TCRdb running MiXCR on the 5' RACE reads. Of hundreds of thousands of distinct CDR3 sequences in the sample, 10% to 15% are singletons; the top ten hold about 1.5%. The source of the sample is a study of identical twins. Points from the study as a whole: Partial confounding of zero-insertion analyses by invariant MAIT and iNKT cells was possible. A lower insertion count was a feature of abundant cord blood beta clonotypes, with no such feature in memory repertoires. Out-of-frame alpha sequences shared by twins showed excess low generation probability.

The sample also formed part of further work on yellow fever vaccine responses in identical twins.

The material sequenced was PBMCs. The source of this sequence is a young woman in good health.

CDR3 nucleotides: TGTGCCAGCAGCACCCCACCTGGCGGGGGGAACAAAAACATTCAGTACTTC. This translates into CASSTPPGGGNKNIQYF. The rearrangement links TRBV11-2 to TRBJ2-4; 8 positions match TRBD2. Germline V gene lookup returns CDR1 SGHAT and CDR2 FQNNGV. The V and J ends lost 5 bases and 3 bases, in that order; junction bases with no gene match: 12. The CDR3 consists of 17 residues.